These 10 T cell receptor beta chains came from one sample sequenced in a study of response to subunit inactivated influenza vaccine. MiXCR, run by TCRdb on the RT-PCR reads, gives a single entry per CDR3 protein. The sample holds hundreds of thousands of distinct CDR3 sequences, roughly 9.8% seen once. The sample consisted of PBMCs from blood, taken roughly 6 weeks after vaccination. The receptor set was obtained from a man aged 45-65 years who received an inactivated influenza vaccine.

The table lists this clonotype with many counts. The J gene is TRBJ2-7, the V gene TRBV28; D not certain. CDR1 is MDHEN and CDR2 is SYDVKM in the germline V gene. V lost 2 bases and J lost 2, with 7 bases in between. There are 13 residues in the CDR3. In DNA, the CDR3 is TGTGCCAGCAGTTTAGGGGAACCCTACGAGCAGTACTTC. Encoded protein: CASSLGEPYEQYF.

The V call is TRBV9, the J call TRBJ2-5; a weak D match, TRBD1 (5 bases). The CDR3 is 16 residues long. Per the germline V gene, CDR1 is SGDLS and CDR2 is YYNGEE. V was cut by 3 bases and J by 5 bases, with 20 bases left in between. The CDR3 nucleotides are TGTGCCAGCAGCGGGGGTCTCTATGCTAAGGGGGAGACCCAGTACTTC. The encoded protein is CASSGGLYAKGETQYF.

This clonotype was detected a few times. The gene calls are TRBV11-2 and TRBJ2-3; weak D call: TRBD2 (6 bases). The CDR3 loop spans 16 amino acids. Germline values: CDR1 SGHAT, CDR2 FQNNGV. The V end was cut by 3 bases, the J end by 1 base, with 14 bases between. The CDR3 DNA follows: TGTGCCAGCAGCTTGGGGACTCAACCCCGCACAGATACGCAGTATTTT. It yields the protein CASSLGTQPRTDTQYF.

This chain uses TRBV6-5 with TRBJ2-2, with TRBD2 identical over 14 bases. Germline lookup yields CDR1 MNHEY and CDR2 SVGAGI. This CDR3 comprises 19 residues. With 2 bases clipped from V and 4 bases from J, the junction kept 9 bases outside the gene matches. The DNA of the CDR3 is TGTGCCAGCAGTTACCCCGGGACTAGCGGGAGAGCGAGCACCGGGGAGCTGTTTTTT. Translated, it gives CASSYPGTSGRASTGELFF.

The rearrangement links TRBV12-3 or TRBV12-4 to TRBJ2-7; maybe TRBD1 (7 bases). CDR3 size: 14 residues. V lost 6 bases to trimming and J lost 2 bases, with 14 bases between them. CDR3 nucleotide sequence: TGTGCCAGCAGCCTGGGACAGCGGGCCTACGAGCAGTACTTC. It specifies CASSLGQRAYEQYF.

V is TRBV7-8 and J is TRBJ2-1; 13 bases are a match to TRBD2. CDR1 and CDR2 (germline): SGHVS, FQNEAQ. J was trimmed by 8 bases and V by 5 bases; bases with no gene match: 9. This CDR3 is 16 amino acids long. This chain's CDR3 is CASSQRLAGGWDEQFF. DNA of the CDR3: TGTGCCAGCAGCCAAAGACTAGCGGGGGGCTGGGATGAGCAGTTCTTC.

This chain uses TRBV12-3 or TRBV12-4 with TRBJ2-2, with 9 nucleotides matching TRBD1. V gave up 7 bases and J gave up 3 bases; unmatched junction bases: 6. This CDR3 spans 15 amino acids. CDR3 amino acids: CASTLTGGHTGELFF. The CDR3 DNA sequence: TGTGCCAGCACCTTGACAGGGGGTCACACCGGGGAGCTGTTTTTT.

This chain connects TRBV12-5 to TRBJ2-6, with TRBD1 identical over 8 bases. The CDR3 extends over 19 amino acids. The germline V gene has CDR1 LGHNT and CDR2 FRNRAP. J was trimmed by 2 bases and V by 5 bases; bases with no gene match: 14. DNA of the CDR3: TGTGCTAGTGGTACCCCCTGGACAGGGTCTGATCCTGGGGCCAACGTCCTGACTTTC. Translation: CASGTPWTGSDPGANVLTF.

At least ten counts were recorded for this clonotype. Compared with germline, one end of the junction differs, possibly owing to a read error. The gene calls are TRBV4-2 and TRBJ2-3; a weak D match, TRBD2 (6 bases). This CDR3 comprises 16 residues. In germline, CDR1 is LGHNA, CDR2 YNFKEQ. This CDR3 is CASSQVWASGTDTQYF. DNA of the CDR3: TGCGCCAGCAGCCAAGTCTGGGCTAGCGGCACAGATACGCAGTATTTT.

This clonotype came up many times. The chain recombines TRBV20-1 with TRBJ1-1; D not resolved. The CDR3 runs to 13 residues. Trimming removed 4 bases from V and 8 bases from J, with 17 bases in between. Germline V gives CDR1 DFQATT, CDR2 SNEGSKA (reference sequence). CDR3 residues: CSAMSPRGPEAFF. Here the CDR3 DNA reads TGCAGTGCTATGTCCCCACGAGGGCCCGAAGCTTTCTTT.